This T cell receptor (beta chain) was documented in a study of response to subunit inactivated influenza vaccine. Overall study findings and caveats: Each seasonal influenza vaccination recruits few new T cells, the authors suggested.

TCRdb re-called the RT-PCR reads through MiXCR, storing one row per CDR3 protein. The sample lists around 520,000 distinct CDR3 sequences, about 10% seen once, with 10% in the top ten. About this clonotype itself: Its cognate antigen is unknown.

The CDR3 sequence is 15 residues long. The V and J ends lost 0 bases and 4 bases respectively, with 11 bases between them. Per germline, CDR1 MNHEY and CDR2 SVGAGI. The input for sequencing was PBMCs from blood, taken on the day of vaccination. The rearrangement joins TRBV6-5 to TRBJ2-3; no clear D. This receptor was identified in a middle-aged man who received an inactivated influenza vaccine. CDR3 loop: CASSYSPSQADTQYF. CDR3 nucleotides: TGTGCCAGCAGTTACTCGCCTAGTCAGGCAGATACGCAGTATTTT.